These 21 T cell receptor beta chains came from one sample sequenced in a study of somatic mutations in cytotoxic T cells in rheumatoid arthritis. TCRdb's copy holds only in-frame clones and misses some; the assay was immunoSEQ multiplex PCR. Of 15,000 to 20,000 clones in the sample, approximately 84% were seen once. The sequencing input was CD8+ T cells sorted from blood. These receptors were taken from an adult with rheumatoid arthritis.

The chain joins TRBV4-1 to TRBJ2-3, with D maybe TRBD1 (6 bases). The ends were cut back, 9 bases at V and 0 bases at J, with 16 bases in the middle. This CDR3 has 15 residues. Germline assignment: CDR1 MGHRA and CDR2 YSYEKL. CDR3 in DNA: TGCGCCAGTAGGCAGGGGTACCTTAGCACAGATACGCAGTATTTT. It is translated as CASRQGYLSTDTQYF.

J is TRBJ2-7 and V is TRBV10-3, with 11 bases lining up with TRBD2. Per germline, CDR1 ENHRY and CDR2 SYGVKD. The CDR3 loop spans 17 amino acids. The V segment lost 7 bases and the J segment 0 bases; nucleotides outside the gene matches: 11. The CDR3 DNA sequence: TGTGCCATCACCCCGACTAGCGGGGACAGCCCCTCCTACGAGCAGTACTTC. Protein: CAITPTSGDSPSYEQYF.

The rearrangement uses TRBV19 and TRBJ2-7; D ambiguous. The germline V gene encodes CDR1 LNHDA and CDR2 SQIVND (reference sequence). The V end lost 5 bases, the J end lost 2 bases, and 10 bases lay between the germline ends. The CDR3 extends over 13 amino acids. This CDR3 is CASSLRTPYEQYF. In DNA, the CDR3 is TGTGCCAGTAGTTTAAGGACGCCCTACGAGCAGTACTTC.

Here the CDR3 DNA reads TGTGCCAGCACCCCTAGTGGTTATAGCCTTAATGAAAAACTGTTTTTT. Its translation: CASTPSGYSLNEKLFF. The V call is TRBV27, the J call TRBJ1-4; D call uncertain. The V end was cut by 7 bases, the J end by 4 bases, with 19 bases between. Germline V lookup: CDR1 MNHEY, CDR2 SMNVEV (reference sequence). This CDR3 is built from 16 residues.

The chain links TRBV7-9 to TRBJ2-4; D possibly corresponds to TRBD1 (5 bases). Germline V gene sequence: CDR1 SEHNR, CDR2 FQNEAQ (reference sequence). CDR3 length equals 17 residues. V lost 5 bases and J lost 0, with 17 bases in between. Written as DNA, the CDR3 is TGTGCCAGCAGCCCAGACAGTGTGGATCTAGCCAAAAACATTCAGTACTTC. Amino acid sequence: CASSPDSVDLAKNIQYF.

This chain connects TRBV6-1 to TRBJ1-5; D is unresolved. The CDR3 is 14 amino acids. The germline CDR1 and CDR2 sequences are MNHNS and SASEGT. Deletions cut 1 base from V and 0 bases from J, with 4 bases between. The CDR3 DNA follows: TGTGCCAGCAGTGAAGTTGGTAGCAATCAGCCCCAGCATTTT. Its translation: CASSEVGSNQPQHF.

V and J are TRBV6-1 and TRBJ1-3; 9 positions match TRBD1. Germline-derived CDR1 and CDR2 are MNHNS and SASEGT. V gave up 6 bases and J gave up 7 bases; unmatched junction bases: 7. This CDR3 comprises 14 residues. The DNA for the CDR3 is TGTGCCAGCAGCGAGACCGGGACAGGGAACACCATATATTTT. Its translation: CASSETGTGNTIYF.

The chain is built from TRBV2 and TRBJ2-1; tentatively, D is TRBD2 (5 bases). Per the germline V gene, CDR1 is SNHLY and CDR2 is FYNNEI. V shed 8 bases and J shed 1 base, with 15 bases lying between them. CDR3 length equals 15 residues. The CDR3 reads CASQPDSLSYNEQFF. As DNA, the CDR3 is TGTGCCAGCCAACCGGACTCCCTGTCCTACAATGAGCAGTTCTTC.

The genes are TRBV4-2 and TRBJ2-1; TRBD1 agrees at 12 bases. V lost 4 bases, J lost 7 bases, and 8 bases stayed unmatched. The CDR3 is 16 residues long. The germline V gene has CDR1 LGHNA and CDR2 YNFKEQ. This CDR3 reads CASSPSTGQGANEQFF. The DNA for the CDR3 is TGTGCCAGCAGCCCCTCCACGGGACAGGGGGCGAATGAGCAGTTCTTC.

This chain links TRBV5-1 with TRBJ2-5; D gene unclear. The tail of the sequence fits TRBJ2-7 better, so the J call may be wrong. Germline V lookup: CDR1 SGHRS, CDR2 YFSETQ. This CDR3 contains 15 residues. The CDR3: CASSLYSGAGYEQYF. The CDR3 coding sequence is TGCGCCAGCAGCTTGTATTCCGGCGCCGGCTACGAGCAGTACTTC.

This clone is medium-sized by share. The chain's CDR3 is CATTSGTSGDGSNEQFF. The CDR3 nucleotides read TGTGCCACCACCTCCGGGACTAGCGGGGACGGGTCAAATGAGCAGTTCTTC. The rearrangement joins TRBV6-4 to TRBJ2-1, with 13 positions matching TRBD2. The CDR3 has 17 amino acids. Germline values: CDR1 MRHNA, CDR2 SNTAGT. Trimming cost V 10 bases and J 7 bases; bases outside gene matches: 16.

This clone was seen once. The chain employs TRBV19 and TRBJ2-1; TRBD1 is a possible D gene (5 bases). The CDR3 is 16 residues long. V lost 0 bases, J lost 9 bases, and 18 bases lay in between. The germline CDR1 and CDR2 sequences are LNHDA and SQIVND (reference sequence). The CDR3 loop is CASSIDGQGLSFEQFF. DNA for the CDR3: TGTGCCAGTAGTATAGATGGGCAGGGTTTAAGCTTTGAGCAGTTCTTC.

V and J are TRBV5-1 and TRBJ2-5; no clear D. The J call could be wrong; TRBJ2-7 is a better fit for the DNA end. Per the germline V gene, CDR1 is SGHRS and CDR2 is YFSETQ. The CDR3 runs 11 residues. CDR3 nucleotides: TGCGCCAGCAGCTTGGTTTACGAGCAGTACTTC. Its protein is CASSLVYEQYF.

This clone was seen a single time. The chain links TRBV9 to TRBJ2-7, with 10 bases fitting TRBD2. The CDR3 has 14 amino acids. CDR1 and CDR2 from the germline V gene are SGDLS and YYNGEE. Losses at the gene ends were 6 bases for V and 5 bases for J; bases not matched to a gene: 8. The CDR3 DNA follows: TGTGCCAGCAACGCAGCGGGGGGGCCGGACGAGCAGTACTTC. It translates to CASNAAGGPDEQYF.

The chain couples TRBV6-1 to TRBJ2-5; D may match TRBD1 or TRBD2 (5 bases each). The V end was cut by 5 bases, the J end by 5 bases, with 15 bases between. The CDR3 length is 14 residues. Germline V lookup: CDR1 MNHNS, CDR2 SASEGT. CDR3 DNA: TGTGCCAGCAGTTCCACCAGGGAGAGGGAGACCCAGTACTTC. The encoded protein is CASSSTRERETQYF.

The chain is built from TRBV11-2 and TRBJ1-1; D ambiguous. Trimming cost V 2 bases and J 6 bases, with 13 bases left between them. The CDR3 extends over 14 amino acids. The germline V gene has CDR1 SGHAT and CDR2 FQNNGV. The CDR3 DNA follows: TGTGCCAGCAGCTTATTGGGCCAATCCTCTGAAGCTTTCTTT. Amino acid sequence: CASSLLGQSSEAFF.

The chain has TRBV5-1 and TRBJ2-5, with a possible D match to TRBD2 (7 bases). Germline V gene lookup returns CDR1 SGHRS and CDR2 YFSETQ. The CDR3 is 15 residues long. Trimming stripped 2 bases from V and 5 bases from J, with 16 bases between. The CDR3 nucleotides are TGCGCCAGCAGCTTCGGGGGGCCCTCGGGCGAGACCCAGTACTTC. Its protein product is CASSFGGPSGETQYF.

V is TRBV5-1 and J is TRBJ1-4, with 8 positions matching TRBD1. The V gene end was trimmed by 3 bases and the J gene end by 3 bases; junction bases not matched to a gene: 7. The CDR3 covers 16 residues. Germline V gives CDR1 SGHRS, CDR2 YFSETQ. CDR3 DNA sequence: TGCGCCAGCAGCTACCAGGGGGCTGGGGCTAATGAAAAACTGTTTTTT. It translates to CASSYQGAGANEKLFF.

This clone was detected a few times. This chain links TRBV6-6 with TRBJ2-7; D not resolved. This CDR3 contains 12 residues. Germline lookup yields CDR1 MNHNY and CDR2 SVGAGI (reference sequence). Trimming shortened V by 3 bases and J by 3 bases, and 6 bases separated the two germline ends. In DNA form, the CDR3 reads TGTGCCAGCAGTTATTCAGACTACGAGCAGTACTTC. It codes for CASSYSDYEQYF.

The chain carries TRBV5-8 and TRBJ2-1, with 8 positions matching TRBD1. The CDR3 totals 15 residues. V lost 7 bases, J lost 3 bases, and 9 bases stayed unmatched. CDR1 and CDR2 from the germline V gene are SGHTS and YDEGEE. CDR3 amino acids: CASLPGQANYNEQFF. The CDR3, as DNA: TGTGCCAGCCTCCCGGGACAGGCGAACTACAATGAGCAGTTCTTC.

In this sample, this clone is medium-sized (0.01 to 0.1%). This chain joins TRBV5-4 and TRBJ2-1, with D possibly matching TRBD2 (6 bases). CDR3 length equals 14 residues. Germline lookup yields CDR1 SGHNT and CDR2 YYREEE (reference sequence). The V and J ends lost 4 bases and 6 bases respectively, with 14 bases between them. CDR3 sequence: CASSPGLRGNEQFF. CDR3 nucleotide sequence: TGTGCCAGCAGCCCGGGCCTGCGGGGCAATGAGCAGTTCTTC.